The 31 T cell receptor beta chains below all came from one sample that was sequenced in a study of monozygotic twins with cystic fibrosis. TCRdb's table, derived via immunoSEQ multiplex PCR, lists solely in-frame clones and lacks some. Among approximately 17,000 clones listed, around 97% were seen once. Sequenced material: blood. The receptor set was obtained from a girl aged 2-10 years with cystic fibrosis.

The sample holds one count of this clone. The chain recombines TRBV4-1 with TRBJ2-5; D gene unclear. The V end lost 4 bases, the J end lost 1 base, and 10 bases lay between the germline ends. The CDR3 is 14 residues long. Germline CDR1 reads MGHRA; CDR2 reads YSYEKL. Here the CDR3 reads CASSPQHPQETQYF. CDR3 in DNA: TGCGCCAGCAGCCCCCAACACCCCCAAGAGACCCAGTACTTC.

The chain has TRBV6-1 and TRBJ2-7; the match to TRBD2 covers 12 bases. Trimming removed 7 bases from V and 2 bases from J; junction bases left unmatched: 6. Germline loops: CDR1 MNHNS, CDR2 SASEGT. This CDR3 has 15 amino acids. Here the CDR3 DNA reads TGTGCCAGCACGTTACTAGCGGGGGGTACCTACGAGCAGTACTTC. This gives the protein CASTLLAGGTYEQYF.

V is TRBV10-2 and J is TRBJ1-1, with TRBD1 as a possible D gene (6 bases). Germline CDR1 reads WSHSY; CDR2 reads SAAADI. V gave up 6 bases and J gave up 1 base, with 12 bases separating them. The CDR3 consists of 14 residues. The CDR3 DNA sequence: TGCGCCAGCAGAAGTGCACAGGGGAACACTGAAGCTTTCTTT. Translation: CASRSAQGNTEAFF.

The chain links TRBV15 to TRBJ1-6; no clear D gene. This CDR3 spans 15 amino acids. Trimming removed 5 bases at V and 10 bases at J, with 18 bases between. Germline V lookup: CDR1 LNHNV, CDR2 YYDKDF (reference sequence). CDR3: CATSSHRAPESPLHF. Written as DNA, the CDR3 is TGTGCCACCAGCTCCCACCGGGCCCCGGAGTCACCCCTCCACTTT.

DNA for the CDR3: TGTGCCAGCAGCCCACAGGGGGAGAACACTGAAGCTTTCTTT. The encoded protein is CASSPQGENTEAFF. The chain carries TRBV7-2 and TRBJ1-1; 8 positions agree with TRBD1. After removal of 5 bases from V and 1 base from J, the junction contained 3 bases not matched to a gene. This CDR3 spans 14 amino acids. CDR1 and CDR2 from the germline V gene are SGHTA and FQGNSA.

This rearrangement joins TRBV11-2 to TRBJ2-2; D possibly corresponds to TRBD1 (7 bases). Germline V lookup: CDR1 SGHAT, CDR2 FQNNGV. The V end lost 4 bases, the J end lost 3 bases, and 21 bases lay between the germline ends. There are 18 residues in the CDR3. The DNA for the CDR3 is TGTGCCAGCAGCTCCCAGGGGGGACAATCCCTTGACACCGGGGAGCTGTTTTTT. Amino acids: CASSSQGGQSLDTGELFF.

This sequence joins TRBV6-1 and TRBJ1-5; D unclear. The CDR3 is made up of 13 amino acids. Germline loops: CDR1 MNHNS, CDR2 SASEGT. The V gene lost 2 bases and the J gene lost 5 bases, with 7 bases spanning the gap. The CDR3 reads CASSEHGDQPQHF. The CDR3 DNA reads as TGTGCCAGCAGTGAACACGGGGATCAGCCCCAGCATTTT.

V gene TRBV5-1 combines with J gene TRBJ2-3, with TRBD2 matching 14 bases. Germline values: CDR1 SGHRS, CDR2 YFSETQ. Unmatched junction bases numbered 7, after V lost 4 bases and J lost 6 bases. This CDR3 contains 16 residues. In DNA, the CDR3 is TGCGCCAGCAGCCCGGGACTAGCGGGGGAGCTCGATACGCAGTATTTT. Amino acid sequence: CASSPGLAGELDTQYF.

The V call is TRBV6-5, the J call TRBJ1-1; 7 bases match TRBD1. Germline assignment: CDR1 MNHEY and CDR2 SVGAGI. Trimming at V came to 5 bases and at J to 2 bases, leaving 2 bases not matched to a gene. The length of the CDR3 is 13 residues. The CDR3 sequence is CASSRQGNTEAFF. The CDR3 DNA reads TGTGCCAGCAGTCGACAGGGAAACACTGAAGCTTTCTTT.

This sequence joins TRBV6-5 and TRBJ2-7; 7 positions match TRBD1. The CDR3 is 13 amino acids. CDR1 is MNHEY and CDR2 is SVGAGI in the germline V gene. V was clipped by 9 bases and J by 2 bases; unmatched bases: 7. CDR3 sequence reads: CASLGQRTYEQYF. The DNA of the CDR3 is TGTGCCAGTTTGGGACAGCGCACCTACGAGCAGTACTTC.

This clone came up a few times. The rearrangement links TRBV7-2 to TRBJ2-5, with a possible D match to TRBD1 (5 bases). The V end was cut by 3 bases, the J end by 5 bases, with 13 bases between. The CDR3 covers 14 residues. Looked up from germline, CDR1 is SGHTA and CDR2 is FQGNSA. CDR3 amino acids: CASSFQGSWETQYF. CDR3 coding DNA: TGTGCCAGCAGCTTTCAGGGCAGCTGGGAGACCCAGTACTTC.

The chain links TRBV2 to TRBJ2-7; 7 nucleotides agree with TRBD2. V gave up 2 bases and J gave up 3 bases; unmatched junction bases: 7. The CDR3 runs 15 residues. The V gene's germline CDR1 is SNHLY and CDR2 FYNNEI. The CDR3 spells CASSESGGQIYEQYF. CDR3 nucleotide sequence: TGTGCCAGCAGTGAATCGGGGGGTCAGATCTACGAGCAGTACTTC. Together with reference TRBV2 and TRBJ2-7, the CDR3 gives the full variable domain: EPEVTQTPSHQVTQMGQEVILRCVPISNHLYFYWYRQILGQKVEFLVSFYNNEISEKSEIFDDQFSVERPDGSNFTLKIRSTKLEDSAMYFCASSESGGQIYEQYFGPGTRLTVT.

The rearrangement links TRBV27 to TRBJ1-6, with TRBD1 matching over 7 bases. CDR1 and CDR2 from the germline V gene are MNHEY and SMNVEV (reference sequence). This CDR3 spans 14 amino acids. V shed 4 bases, J shed 9 bases, and the junction held 6 bases outside the gene matches. The DNA of the CDR3 is TGTGCCAGCAGTTCCTTACAGGGGACTTCACCCCTCCACTTT. Protein: CASSSLQGTSPLHF.

The chain combines TRBV6-5 with TRBJ1-6; 9 nucleotides agree with TRBD1. V shed 5 bases, J shed 10 bases, and the junction held 9 bases outside the gene matches. Germline assignment: CDR1 MNHEY and CDR2 SVGAGI. The CDR3 spans 15 residues. The CDR3 reads CASSVGQGFASPLHF. The CDR3 DNA reads TGTGCCAGCAGTGTTGGACAGGGGTTTGCGTCACCCCTCCACTTT.

The chain combines TRBV19 with TRBJ1-1; D not resolved. Trimming pared 6 bases from V and 4 bases from J, leaving 12 bases between. The CDR3 loop spans 13 amino acids. CDR1 is LNHDA, CDR2 SQIVND, per germline (reference sequence). Here the CDR3 DNA reads TGTGCCAGTAGATCAGTGGGGTCCACTGAAGCTTTCTTT. This codes for CASRSVGSTEAFF. Full variable domain (remainder filled in from reference TRBV19 and TRBJ1-1): DGGITQSPKYLFRKEGQNVTLSCEQNLNHDAMYWYRQDPGQGLRLIYYSQIVNDFQKGDIAEGYSVSREKKESFPLTVTSAQKNPTAFYLCASRSVGSTEAFFGQGTRLTVV.

This sequence joins TRBV9 and TRBJ2-1, with 9 bases that match TRBD1. CDR1 and CDR2 from the germline V gene are SGDLS and YYNGEE. V was clipped by 0 bases and J by 12 bases; unmatched bases: 7. The CDR3 is 14 amino acids. The CDR3 is CASSVDLTDRGQFF. Here the CDR3 DNA reads TGTGCCAGCAGCGTAGATTTGACGGACAGGGGGCAGTTCTTC.

This chain connects TRBV14 to TRBJ2-5; 9 bases line up with TRBD2. The CDR3 spans 18 residues. Unmatched junction bases numbered 16, after V lost 1 base and J lost 7 bases. The germline V gene encodes CDR1 SGHDN and CDR2 FVKESK. CDR3 loop: CASSQAWWNSGGLTTQYF. The CDR3 coding sequence is TGTGCCAGCAGCCAAGCGTGGTGGAATAGCGGGGGCCTCACGACCCAGTACTTC. Complete variable domain (other parts from reference TRBV14 and TRBJ2-5): EAGVTQFPSHSVIEKGQTVTLRCDPISGHDNLYWYRRVMGKEIKFLLHFVKESKQDESGMPNNRFLAERTGGTYSTLKVQPAELEDSGVYFCASSQAWWNSGGLTTQYFGPGTRLLVL.

The chain employs TRBV11-2 and TRBJ2-1; a possible D gene is TRBD2 (6 bases). Looked up from germline, CDR1 is SGHAT and CDR2 is FQNNGV. The ends were cut back, 6 bases at V and 9 bases at J, with 24 bases in the middle. The CDR3 sequence is 16 residues long. CDR3 DNA sequence: TGTGCCAGCAGGCCTGGATGGGGCGCGGTGGGGGGTGAGCAGTTCTTC. It specifies CASRPGWGAVGGEQFF.

The J gene is TRBJ2-5, the V gene TRBV5-1, with 8 bases matching TRBD1. The CDR3 sequence is 14 residues long. Per the germline V gene, CDR1 is SGHRS and CDR2 is YFSETQ. J was trimmed by 5 bases and V by 4 bases; bases with no gene match: 7. CDR3 loop: CASSPDRVQETQYF. As DNA, the CDR3 is TGCGCCAGCAGCCCGGACAGGGTACAGGAGACCCAGTACTTC.

V gene TRBV28 combines with J gene TRBJ2-7; TRBD1 matches at 7 bases. The CDR3 has 16 residues. From germline, CDR1 is MDHEN and CDR2 SYDVKM. The ends lost 2 bases at V and 6 bases at J; junction bases unmatched: 13. CDR3 in amino acids: CASSLGPLGTAGEQYF. The CDR3 DNA sequence: TGTGCCAGCAGTTTAGGGCCTCTAGGGACAGCCGGCGAGCAGTACTTC.

CDR3 protein: CASSSASGGYNEQFF. In DNA form, the CDR3 reads TGTGCCAGCAGCTCCGCTAGCGGGGGTTACAATGAGCAGTTCTTC. The chain employs TRBV5-4 and TRBJ2-1; 10 nucleotides match TRBD2. CDR1 SGHNT and CDR2 YYREEE come from the germline V gene (reference sequence). This CDR3 region has 15 residues. The ends lost 3 bases at V and 4 bases at J; junction bases unmatched: 4. The entire variable domain, with the rest obtained from reference TRBV5-4 and TRBJ2-1, is as follows: ETGVTQSPTHLIKTRGQQVTLRCSSQSGHNTVSWYQQALGQGPQFIFQYYREEENGRGNFPPRFSGLQFPNYSSELNVNALELDDSALYLCASSSASGGYNEQFFGPGTRLTVL.

A single count supports this clone. The chain has TRBV18 and TRBJ1-2; D is unclear. The CDR3 has 14 amino acids. V lost 3 bases, J lost 1 base, and 9 bases lay in between. Looked up from germline, CDR1 is KGHSH and CDR2 is LQKENI. The DNA of the CDR3 is TGTGCCAGCTCACCCACCGCGGGTAACTATGGCTACACCTTC. Translating gives CASSPTAGNYGYTF. The entire variable domain, with the rest obtained from reference TRBV18 and TRBJ1-2, is as follows: NAGVMQNPRHLVRRRGQEARLRCSPMKGHSHVYWYRQLPEEGLKFMVYLQKENIIDESGMPKERFSAEFPKEGPSILRIQQVVRGDSAAYFCASSPTAGNYGYTFGSGTRLTVV.

V usage is TRBV7-2 and J usage is TRBJ1-6; tentative D call: TRBD1 (5 bases). CDR3 length equals 16 residues. Trimming removed 2 bases at V and 6 bases at J, with 14 bases between. Germline CDR1 is SGHTA and CDR2 is FQGNSA. The CDR3 loop is CASSLPPGLPNSPLHF. The CDR3 nucleotides are TGTGCCAGCAGCTTACCTCCAGGGTTGCCTAATTCACCCCTCCACTTT.

V gene TRBV6-5 combines with J gene TRBJ2-2, with TRBD1 matching over 9 bases. The CDR3 has 16 residues. Germline CDR1 MNHEY, CDR2 SVGAGI. V lost 2 bases and J lost 4; bases outside the gene matches: 5. CDR3 DNA: TGTGCCAGCAGTTACCAGGGACAGGGAGGCACCGGGGAGCTGTTTTTT. It yields the protein CASSYQGQGGTGELFF.

The chain has TRBV25-1 and TRBJ2-3; D call uncertain. The CDR3 loop spans 16 amino acids. Per the germline V gene, CDR1 is MGHDK and CDR2 is SYGVNS. Trimming took off 1 base at V and 2 bases at J, with 13 bases between the two ends. The DNA for the CDR3 is TGTGCCAGCAGTGAATCGTTGCGGTCCCCCACAGATACGCAGTATTTT. This gives the protein CASSESLRSPTDTQYF.

This chain joins TRBV6-1 and TRBJ2-7; no clear D gene. CDR1 is MNHNS, CDR2 SASEGT, per germline. This CDR3 region has 14 residues. The germline V and J ends were trimmed by 5 bases and 5 bases, with 16 bases remaining between them. CDR3 region: CASSFGSRWNEQYF. The CDR3 region has the DNA TGTGCCAGCAGTTTCGGGTCCCGCTGGAACGAGCAGTACTTC.

CDR3 sequence reads: CAWGSGGATDTQYF. As DNA, the CDR3 is TGTGCCTGGGGAAGCGGGGGGGCAACAGATACGCAGTATTTT. The chain links TRBV30 to TRBJ2-3; 10 nucleotides align to TRBD2. The V gene end was trimmed by 5 bases and the J gene end by 3 bases; junction bases not matched to a gene: 5. The CDR3 contains 14 residues. Germline V lookup: CDR1 GTSNPN, CDR2 SVGIG (reference sequence).

The count of this clone is one. The V call is TRBV11-3, the J call TRBJ2-7; D may correspond to TRBD1 or TRBD2 (5 bases each). The CDR3 has 17 residues. Trimming left V 5 bases short and J 0 bases short, with 20 bases between. CDR1 and CDR2 from the germline V gene are SGHNT and YENEEA. CDR3 coding DNA: TGTGCCAGCAGCCCTAGACTCCGGGACCGACACTCCTACGAGCAGTACTTC. Translating it yields CASSPRLRDRHSYEQYF.

The V gene is TRBV20-1, the J gene TRBJ2-5, with D maybe TRBD2 (6 bases). The CDR3 length is 11 residues. Between the trimmed V and J ends, which lost 3 bases and 4 bases, there was a span of 6 bases. Germline V gene sequence: CDR1 DFQATT, CDR2 SNEGSKA (reference sequence). CDR3 protein: CSARGLETQYF. The CDR3 DNA follows: TGCAGTGCTAGGGGACTAGAGACCCAGTACTTC.

J is TRBJ1-1 and V is TRBV6-6; a weak D match, TRBD1 (5 bases). Trimming took off 2 bases at V and 7 bases at J, with 8 bases between the two ends. Germline V gives CDR1 MNHNY, CDR2 SVGAGI (reference sequence). The CDR3 has 12 amino acids. The CDR3 DNA sequence: TGTGCCAGCAGTTACCCCACAGGTGAAGCTTTCTTT. Its translation: CASSYPTGEAFF.

This rearrangement joins TRBV10-3 to TRBJ1-3; D call uncertain. This CDR3 has 13 residues. V lost 6 bases to trimming and J lost 2 bases, with 8 bases between them. Germline V gene sequence: CDR1 ENHRY, CDR2 SYGVKD. The CDR3 region is CAISRLAGNTIYF. CDR3 sequence (DNA): TGTGCCATCAGCCGCCTTGCTGGAAACACCATATATTTT.